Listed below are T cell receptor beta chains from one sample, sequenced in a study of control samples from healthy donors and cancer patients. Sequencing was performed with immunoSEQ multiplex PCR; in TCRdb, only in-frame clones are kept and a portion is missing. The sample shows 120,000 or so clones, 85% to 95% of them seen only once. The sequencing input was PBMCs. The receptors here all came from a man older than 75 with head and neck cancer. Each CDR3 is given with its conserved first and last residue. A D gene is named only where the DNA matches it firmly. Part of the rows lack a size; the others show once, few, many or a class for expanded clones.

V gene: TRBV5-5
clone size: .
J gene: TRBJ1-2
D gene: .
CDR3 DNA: TGTGCCAGCAACTCGGTGGGGGTCTATGGCTACACCTTC
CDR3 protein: CASNSVGVYGYTF

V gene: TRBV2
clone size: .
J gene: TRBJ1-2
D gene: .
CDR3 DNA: TGTGCCAGCAGCCTACATATCCAAAGCTACACCTTC
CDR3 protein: CASSLHIQSYTF

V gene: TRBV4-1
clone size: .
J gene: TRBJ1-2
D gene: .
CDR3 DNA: TGCGCCAGCAGCCATTCAGGGTTTGGCGCTATAACCTACACCTTC
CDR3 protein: CASSHSGFGAITYTF

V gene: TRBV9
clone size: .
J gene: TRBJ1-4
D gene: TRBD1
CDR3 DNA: TGTGCCAGCAGCGTGTTGGGACAGGGGACTAATGAAAAACTGTTTTTT
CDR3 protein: CASSVLGQGTNEKLFF

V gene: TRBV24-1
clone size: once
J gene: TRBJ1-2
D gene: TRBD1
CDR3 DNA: TGTGCCACCAGTGATGACAGGGATAATGGCTACACCTTC
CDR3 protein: CATSDDRDNGYTF

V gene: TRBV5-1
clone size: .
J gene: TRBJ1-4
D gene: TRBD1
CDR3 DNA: TGCGCCAGCAGCTCCGGGACAGGGGGATTTAATGAAAAACTGTTTTTT
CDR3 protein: CASSSGTGGFNEKLFF

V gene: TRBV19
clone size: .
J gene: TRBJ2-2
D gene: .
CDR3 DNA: TGTGCCAGTAGCCCTAACAGGGAAGGGACCGGGGAGCTGTTTTTT
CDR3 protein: CASSPNREGTGELFF

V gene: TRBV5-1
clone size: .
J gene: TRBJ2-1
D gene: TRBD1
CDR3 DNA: TGCGCCAGCAGCTTTGTAGGGACAGCCCGCAATGAGCAGTTCTTC
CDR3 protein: CASSFVGTARNEQFF

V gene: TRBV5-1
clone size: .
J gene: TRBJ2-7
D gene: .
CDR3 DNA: TGCGCCAGCAGCTTACCCCTTGGGATGGAGCAGTACTTC
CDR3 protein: CASSLPLGMEQYF

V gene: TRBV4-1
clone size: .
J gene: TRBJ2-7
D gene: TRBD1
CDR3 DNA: TGCGCCAGCAGCCAAGTGCGGGGACAGGGCTCCTACGAGCAGTACTTC
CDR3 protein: CASSQVRGQGSYEQYF

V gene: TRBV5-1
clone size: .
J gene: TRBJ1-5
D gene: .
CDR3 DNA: TGCGCCAGCAGCTTGGGATTGGGGAATCAGCCCCAGCATTTT
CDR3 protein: CASSLGLGNQPQHF

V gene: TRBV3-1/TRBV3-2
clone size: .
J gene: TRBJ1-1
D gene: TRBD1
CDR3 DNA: TGTGCCAGCAGAGCGACAGGGTATGAAGCTTTCTTT
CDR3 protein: CASRATGYEAFF

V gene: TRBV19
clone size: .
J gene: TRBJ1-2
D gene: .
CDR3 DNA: TGTGCCAGTAGTAACATGGTGGACGGGAACTATGGCTACACCTTC
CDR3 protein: CASSNMVDGNYGYTF

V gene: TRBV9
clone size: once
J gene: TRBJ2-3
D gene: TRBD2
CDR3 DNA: TGTGCCAGCAGTACTAGCGGGATAACAGATACGCAGTATTTT
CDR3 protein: CASSTSGITDTQYF

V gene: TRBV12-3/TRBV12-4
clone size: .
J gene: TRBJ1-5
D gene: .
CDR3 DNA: TGTGCCAGCAGTTTAGCGGTTTCTCAGCCCCAGCATTTT
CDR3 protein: CASSLAVSQPQHF

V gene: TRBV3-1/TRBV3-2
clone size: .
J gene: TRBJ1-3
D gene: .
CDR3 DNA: TGTGCCAGCAGCCAAGATCGGACACTGACTGGAAACACCATATATTTT
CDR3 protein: CASSQDRTLTGNTIYF

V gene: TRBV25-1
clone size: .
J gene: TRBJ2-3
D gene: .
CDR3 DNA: TGTGCCAGCAGCCTTCCGGGGTTGTCGACAGATACGCAGTATTTT
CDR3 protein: CASSLPGLSTDTQYF

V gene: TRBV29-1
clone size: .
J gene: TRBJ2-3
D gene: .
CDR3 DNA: TGCAGCGTTGTGCAGGTCCTTCTCACAGATACGCAGTATTTT
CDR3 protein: CSVVQVLLTDTQYF

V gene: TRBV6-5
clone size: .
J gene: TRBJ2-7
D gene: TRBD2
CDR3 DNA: TGTGCCAGCAGTTACGGGACTAGCGGGAGTATCTACGAGCAGTACTTC
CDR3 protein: CASSYGTSGSIYEQYF

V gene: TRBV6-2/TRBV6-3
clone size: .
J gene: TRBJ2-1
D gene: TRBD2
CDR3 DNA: TGTGCCAGCAGTTACGAGAGACTAGCGGGACCGTCCTACAATGAGCAGTTCTTC
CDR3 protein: CASSYERLAGPSYNEQFF

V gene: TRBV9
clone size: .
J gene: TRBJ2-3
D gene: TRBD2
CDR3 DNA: TGTGCCAGCAGCGTAGATAGGCTAGCGGGAGGGCTTGAAGATACGCAGTATTTT
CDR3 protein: CASSVDRLAGGLEDTQYF

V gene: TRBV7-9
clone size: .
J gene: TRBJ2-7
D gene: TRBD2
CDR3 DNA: TGTGCCAGCAGCCCTACTAGCGGGCCCTACGAGCAGTACTTC
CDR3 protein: CASSPTSGPYEQYF

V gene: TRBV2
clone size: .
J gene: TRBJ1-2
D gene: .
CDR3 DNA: TGTGCCAGCAGTGCGGGGGCTTGGGGCTACACCTTC
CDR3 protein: CASSAGAWGYTF

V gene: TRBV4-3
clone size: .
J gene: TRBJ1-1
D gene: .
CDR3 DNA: TGCGCCAGCAGCCAAGAAACGGCAGGACGCACTGAAGCTTTCTTT
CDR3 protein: CASSQETAGRTEAFF

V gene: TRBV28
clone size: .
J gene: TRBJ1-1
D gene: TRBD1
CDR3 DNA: TGTGCCAGCAGTTCATCCTCGTGGGACAGGGTCACTGAAGCTTTCTTT
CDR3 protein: CASSSSSWDRVTEAFF

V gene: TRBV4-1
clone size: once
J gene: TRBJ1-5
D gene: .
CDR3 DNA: TGCGCCAGCAGCCCGGCAGGGAGGAATCAGCCCCAGCATTTT
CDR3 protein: CASSPAGRNQPQHF

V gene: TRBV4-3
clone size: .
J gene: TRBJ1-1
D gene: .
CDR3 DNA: TGCGCCAGCAGCCAAGATCGAGGCGATCATGCTGAAGCTTTCTTT
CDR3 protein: CASSQDRGDHAEAFF

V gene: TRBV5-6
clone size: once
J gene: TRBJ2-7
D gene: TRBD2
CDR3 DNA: TGTGCCAGCAGCTTGGCCGGACTAGCGGGAGTCTACGAGCAGTACTTC
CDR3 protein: CASSLAGLAGVYEQYF

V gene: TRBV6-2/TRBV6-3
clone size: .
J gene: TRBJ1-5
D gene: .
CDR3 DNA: TGTGCCAGCAGTCAGGGTAGTCGCAATCAGCCCCAGCATTTT
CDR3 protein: CASSQGSRNQPQHF

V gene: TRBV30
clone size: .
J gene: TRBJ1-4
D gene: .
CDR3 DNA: TGTGCCTGGAGTCCAGGAAGAGCAACTAATGAAAAACTGTTTTTT
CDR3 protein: CAWSPGRATNEKLFF

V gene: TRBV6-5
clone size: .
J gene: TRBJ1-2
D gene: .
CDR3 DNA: TGTGCCAGCAGTTACTCAAGCCAGACCTTACGGACCTTC
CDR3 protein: CASSYSSQTLRTF

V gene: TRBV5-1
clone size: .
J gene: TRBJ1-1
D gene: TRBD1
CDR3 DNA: TGCGCCAGCAGCTATGACAGGGCTGGGAACACTGAAGCTTTCTTT
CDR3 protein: CASSYDRAGNTEAFF

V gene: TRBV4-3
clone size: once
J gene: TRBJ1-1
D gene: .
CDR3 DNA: TGCGCCAGCAGCCAAGATCCAGGGGCGCGAGGCACTGAAGCTTTCTTT
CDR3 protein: CASSQDPGARGTEAFF

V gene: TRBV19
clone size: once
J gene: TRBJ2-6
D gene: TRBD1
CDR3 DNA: TGTGCCAGTAGATTGACAGGGGCCCACTGGGGGGCCAACGTCCTGACTTTC
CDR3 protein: CASRLTGAHWGANVLTF

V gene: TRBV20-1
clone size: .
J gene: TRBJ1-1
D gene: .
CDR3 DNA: TGCAGTGCTAGTCGTGGCGCTGAAGCTTTCTTT
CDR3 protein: CSASRGAEAFF

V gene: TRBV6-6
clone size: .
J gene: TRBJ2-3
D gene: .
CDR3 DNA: TGTGCCACCCAGGACCCCGCGCGGGGCACAGATACGCAGTATTTT
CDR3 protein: CATQDPARGTDTQYF

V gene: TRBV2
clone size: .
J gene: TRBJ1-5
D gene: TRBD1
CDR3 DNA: TGTGCCAGCAGACCCGGGACAGGAATGAATCAGCCCCAGCATTTT
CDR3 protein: CASRPGTGMNQPQHF

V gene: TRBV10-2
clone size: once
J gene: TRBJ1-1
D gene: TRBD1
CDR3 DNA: TGCGCCAGCCAATACGACAGGGTCACTGAAGCTTTCTTT
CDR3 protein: CASQYDRVTEAFF

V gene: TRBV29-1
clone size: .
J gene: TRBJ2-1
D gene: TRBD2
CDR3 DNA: TGCAGCGTTATGACTAGCGGGAACTACAATGAGCAGTTCTTC
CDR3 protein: CSVMTSGNYNEQFF

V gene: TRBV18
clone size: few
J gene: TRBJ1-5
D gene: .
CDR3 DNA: TGTGCCAGCTCACCGACTGGCGGAGGCAATCAGCCCCAGCATTTT
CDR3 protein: CASSPTGGGNQPQHF